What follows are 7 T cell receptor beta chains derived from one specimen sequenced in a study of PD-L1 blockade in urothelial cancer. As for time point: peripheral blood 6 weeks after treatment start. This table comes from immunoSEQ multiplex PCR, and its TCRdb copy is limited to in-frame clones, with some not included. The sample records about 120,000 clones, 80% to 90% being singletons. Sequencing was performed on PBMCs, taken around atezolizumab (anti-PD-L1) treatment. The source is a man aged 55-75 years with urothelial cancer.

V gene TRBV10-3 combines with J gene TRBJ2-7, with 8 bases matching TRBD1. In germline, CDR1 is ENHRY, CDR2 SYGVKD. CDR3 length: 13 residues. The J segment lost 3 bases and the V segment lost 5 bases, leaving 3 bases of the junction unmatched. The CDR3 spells CAISKGTGYEQYF. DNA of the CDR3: TGTGCCATCAGTAAGGGGACAGGCTACGAGCAGTACTTC.

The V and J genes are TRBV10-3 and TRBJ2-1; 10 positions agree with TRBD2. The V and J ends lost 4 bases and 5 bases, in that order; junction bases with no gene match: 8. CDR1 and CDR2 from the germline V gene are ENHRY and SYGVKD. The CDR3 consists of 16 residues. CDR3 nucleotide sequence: TGTGCCATCAGTGTTGGTAGGACTAGCGGACACAATGAGCAGTTCTTC. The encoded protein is CAISVGRTSGHNEQFF.

CDR3 protein: CASSQVPGQTLGYTF. The CDR3 DNA is TGCGCCAGCAGCCAAGTCCCCGGACAGACCTTGGGCTACACCTTC. V gene TRBV4-1 combines with J gene TRBJ1-2; maybe TRBD1 (6 bases). Germline V lookup: CDR1 MGHRA, CDR2 YSYEKL. The ends were cut back, 1 base at V and 8 bases at J, with 17 bases in the middle. The CDR3 length is 15 residues.

The CDR3 sequence: CASSLTAGDDTQYF. The CDR3 DNA is TGTGCCAGCAGCCTTACCGCAGGGGATGATACGCAGTATTTT. The V gene is TRBV5-4, the J gene TRBJ2-3; tentatively, D is TRBD1 (6 bases). CDR3 length: 14 residues. The germline gives CDR1 SGHNT, CDR2 YYREEE (reference sequence). Trimming stripped 4 bases from V and 6 bases from J, with 15 bases between.

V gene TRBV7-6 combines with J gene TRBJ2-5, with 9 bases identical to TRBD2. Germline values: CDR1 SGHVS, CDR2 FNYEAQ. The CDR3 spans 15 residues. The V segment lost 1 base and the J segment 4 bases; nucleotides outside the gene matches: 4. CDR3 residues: CASSLGLAGAETQYF. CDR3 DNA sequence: TGTGCCAGCAGCTTAGGGTTAGCGGGGGCAGAGACCCAGTACTTC.

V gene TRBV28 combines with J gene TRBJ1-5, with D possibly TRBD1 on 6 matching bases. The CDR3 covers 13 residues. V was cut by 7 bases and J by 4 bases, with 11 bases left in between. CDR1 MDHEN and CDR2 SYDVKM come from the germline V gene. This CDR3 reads CASMRGGNQPQHF. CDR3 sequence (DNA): TGTGCCAGCATGAGGGGGGGGAATCAGCCCCAGCATTTT.

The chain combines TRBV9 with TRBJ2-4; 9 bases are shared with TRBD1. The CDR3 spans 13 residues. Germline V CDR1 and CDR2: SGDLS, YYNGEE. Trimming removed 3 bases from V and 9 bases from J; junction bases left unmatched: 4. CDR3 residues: CASSADRGGIQYF. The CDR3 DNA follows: TGTGCCAGCAGCGCCGACAGGGGGGGCATTCAGTACTTC. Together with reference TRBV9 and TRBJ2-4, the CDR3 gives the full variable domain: DSGVTQTPKHLITATGQRVTLRCSPRSGDLSVYWYQQSLDQGLQFLIQYYNGEERAKGNILERFSAQQFPDLHSELNLSSLELGDSALYFCASSADRGGIQYFGAGTRLSVL.